This section outlines one T cell receptor beta chain sequence together with its context. Its binding antigen is unknown. Base qualities were left out, and no much larger clone turns up one base away. Per the publication, the time point label means: baseline, week 1 (first vaccination visit). Taken with the paper, the label for treatment or condition translates to: pre-vaccination baseline after standard-of-care therapy. The donors had newly diagnosed IDH1-mutant astrocytomas of WHO grade 3 or 4 that showed loss of nuclear ATRX. The samples were drawn from NOA16, a multicentre, single-arm, open-label phase I trial in Germany that tested a mutant IDH1 peptide vaccine in humans for the first time. Visit V03 blood draws served as the baseline sample for immunogenicity testing. Genomic DNA for TCRB sequencing was extracted from EDTA blood using the DNeasy Blood and Tissue Kit. Library preparation used the immunoSEQ multiplex PCR assay. Following the manufacturer's protocol, the hsTCRB Kit was used to amplify rearranged TCR beta chain sequences. Sequencing of TCRB libraries was carried out on an Illumina MiSeq. In the source study's methods: The proprietary platform of the kit vendor was used for demultiplexing, trimming and gene mapping. TCRdb mirrors the immuneACCESS table, restricted to in-frame sequences. Some clones are absent from its copies; in checked studies, under half trace to an unresolved V gene, and the reason for the others is unknown. From that table come the V and J calls and clone size; the DNA was used to work out D and trimming. This sample holds fewer than 45,000 clones; roughly 89% were observed only once. In total, the top ten clones hold over 15% of the sample.

Spanning cysteine to phenylalanine, the CDR3 consists of 15 amino acids. Only the CDR3 portion is preserved as DNA: 45 bases, with reading frame beginning at the first base. CDR1 is given as LGHNA and CDR2 as YSLEER, both from the germline V gene. V is cut by 0 bases and J by 0 bases, and the space between the germline ends is 9 bases. This specimen comes from a study of a mutant IDH1 vaccine in newly diagnosed glioma (dated by TCRdb to 2020 to 2023). With regard to the full study: Of the approximately 29 treated patients, around 62% were male and 37.5% were female, and a mean age of 40.4 years was recorded. Prior to enrollment, standard therapy consisting of radiotherapy alone, temozolomide alone, or radiochemotherapy with temozolomide had been administered to patients, with the combination being received by most patients. For exploratory analyses, around 26 treated patients had longitudinal TCRB deep sequencing done wherever samples were available. Peripheral blood samples were drawn at six visits, namely V03 (baseline), V05, V07, V10, V12 and V13.

Paper-wide results and their limitations: The authors noted that analyses of patient blood samples could not be reproduced because of sample limitations. Immune responses induced by the vaccine were seen in 90% to 95% of patients across multiple MHC alleles. Changes in the top peripheral T cell clonotypes picked up by TCRB sequencing did not appear to be linked to pseudoprogression. PBMC samples for TCRB deep sequencing were selected based on availability.

This receptor was taken from a man between 18 and 35 years old with glioma. Recombination linked TRBV4-3 to TRBJ2-7; matching of 5 bases hints at TRBD1 as the D gene. Sequencing used PBMCs, obtained from a glioma patient treated with radiotherapy, temozolomide or both. The CDR3 protein is CASSQDRQSSYEQYF. The nucleotide sequence is given as TGCGCCAGCAGCCAAGATAGACAGAGCTCCTACGAGCAGTACTTC.